What follows describes a single T cell receptor beta chain. The target antigen is unknown. CDR3 size: 16 residues. CDR1 MNHEY and CDR2 SVGAGI come from the germline V gene. Trimming removed 0 bases at V and 5 bases at J, with 11 bases between. Pooled together were second doses at about 4 or about 12 weeks. Here immunoSEQ multiplex PCR was the method, and the copy in TCRdb shows in-frame clones only, minus some. The sample includes tens of thousands of clones, around 80% seen only once; the top ten take around 50%. This specimen belongs to a study of T cell responses to AZD1222 COVID-19 vaccine. Study outcomes and limitations: There were mostly white British donors and more females than males, and clonal diversity was possibly underestimated. Just a handful of AZD1222 recipients were seropositive at baseline. Repertoires were collected only later (after the peak T cell response had occurred).

This specimen was peripheral blood, taken 28 days after the second AZD1222 dose. The TCR originated in an adult who received the AZD1222 COVID-19 vaccine. J is TRBJ1-6 and V is TRBV6-5, with D maybe TRBD1 (5 bases). The CDR3: CASSYSSTEDNSPLHF. The CDR3 DNA reads as TGTGCCAGCAGTTACTCGTCGACAGAAGATAATTCACCCCTCCACTTT.